This TCR beta chain was obtained from a study of human T cells and chemical hapten exposure. Looking at the study overall: Weekly diphenylcyclopropenone doses were given to patients' scalps across the approximately 26-week study. Yields of TCR per sample differed, chiefly owing to small differences in pooled library volume.

The CDR3 length is 14 residues. V lost 5 bases to trimming and J lost 0 bases; unmatched junction nucleotides: 4. From germline, CDR1 is MNHNY and CDR2 SVGAGI (reference sequence). One entry per CDR3 protein, called by TCRdb with MiXCR from the RACE reads. The sample lists 95,000 to 150,000 distinct CDR3 sequences, about 11% occurring once. As for time point: patch test 3, about 24 weeks after DPC sensitization. Documented treatment: therapeutic diphenylcyclopropenone sensitization with weekly scalp DPC. People who gave samples had alopecia, were 18 to 70 years old, and were suitable for DPC. This clonotype was found many times.

The material was whole blood, obtained in connection with sensitization to the hapten diphenylcyclopropenone (DPC). The source is a woman between 50 and 59 years old with alopecia areata. Some clones in this sample may be carry-over from other donors' samples. V is TRBV6-6 and J is TRBJ2-7; 7 bases fit TRBD1. The CDR3 region is CASSGTASSYEQYF. The CDR3 DNA reads TGTGCCAGCAGTGGGACAGCGAGCTCCTACGAGCAGTACTTC.